This TCR beta chain was observed in a study of T cells in Graves' hyperthyroidism and ophthalmopathy. The sample holds a few counts of this clonotype. Germline CDR1 is MGHRA and CDR2 is YSYEKL. The CDR3 length is 16 residues. Trimming took 1 base from V and 0 from J, leaving 12 bases between them. Amplified TCR beta CDR3 regions derived from RNA transcripts. TCR CDR3 regions were first amplified by RT-PCR with HTBI primers. TCRdb reprocessed the multiplex PCR reads with MiXCR, giving one entry per CDR3 protein. The sample lists a few hundred thousand distinct CDR3 sequences, approximately 12% seen once, with around 20% in the top ten.

Sequencing used blood. The clonotype comes from a man younger than 40 with Graves' hyperthyroidism that later progressed to Graves' ophthalmopathy. This chain joins TRBV4-1 and TRBJ1-1, with a tentative D call TRBD1 (5 bases). The CDR3 sequence: CASSQVWGTMNTEAFF. In DNA, the CDR3 is TGCGCCAGCAGCCAAGTTTGGGGGACCATGAACACTGAAGCTTTCTTT.